A single sample is the source of the 20 T cell receptor beta chains below, sequenced in a study of blood T cell repertoires in COVID-19. Method: immunoSEQ multiplex PCR; TCRdb's copy keeps in-frame clones and lacks some. The sample contains 250,000 to 350,000 clones, around 89% of which appear only once. Material: peripheral blood. Receptors originate from a man aged 25-40 years with acute or convalescent COVID-19.

V and J are TRBV7-6 and TRBJ2-7, with TRBD1 identical over 7 bases. Germline values: CDR1 SGHVS, CDR2 FNYEAQ. Unmatched junction bases numbered 12, after V lost 5 bases and J lost 5 bases. CDR3 size: 15 residues. This chain's CDR3 is CASSHNHNRGNEQYF. In DNA, the CDR3 is TGTGCCAGCAGCCACAACCATAACAGGGGAAACGAGCAGTACTTC.

This chain links TRBV7-8 with TRBJ1-6; possibly TRBD1 for D (5 bases). The CDR3 consists of 15 residues. Trimming removed 3 bases from V and 4 bases from J, with 10 bases in between. Germline CDR1 is SGHVS and CDR2 is FQNEAQ. DNA for the CDR3: TGTGCCAGCAGCTTGACAGTGGATTATAATTCACCCCTCCACTTT. Residues: CASSLTVDYNSPLHF.

This chain uses TRBV6-1 with TRBJ2-3; 8 bases fit TRBD1. Germline loops: CDR1 MNHNS, CDR2 SASEGT. The CDR3 spans 16 residues. Unmatched junction bases numbered 7, after V lost 4 bases and J lost 1 base. Written as DNA, the CDR3 is TGTGCCAGCAGTGCCTCGGGACAGGCGGGCACAGATACGCAGTATTTT. Its translation: CASSASGQAGTDTQYF.

The CDR3 region has the DNA TGCGCCAGCAGTGAACAGGGTAAAGAGACCCAGTACTTC. Its translation is CASSEQGKETQYF. This chain joins TRBV10-2 and TRBJ2-5, with D possibly matching TRBD1 (6 bases). V lost 3 bases to trimming and J lost 3 bases, with 8 bases between them. CDR3 length equals 13 residues. Germline CDR1 WSHSY, CDR2 SAAADI.

The chain recombines TRBV12-3 or TRBV12-4 with TRBJ1-6; D is ambiguous. The ends were cut back, 1 base at V and 10 bases at J, with 5 bases in the middle. The CDR3 has 12 amino acids. CDR3 amino acids: CASSLVRSPLHF. The CDR3, as DNA: TGTGCCAGCAGTTTAGTGAGATCACCCCTCCACTTT.

The genes are TRBV3-1 (or the pseudogene TRBV3-2) and TRBJ1-2; D gene unclear. Per germline, CDR1 LGHDT and CDR2 YNNKEL (reference sequence). V lost 0 bases, J lost 6 bases, and 14 bases lay in between. The CDR3 contains 15 residues. As DNA, the CDR3 is TGTGCCAGCAGCCAAGATAGAGGGCCTGAGGATGGCTACACCTTC. This codes for CASSQDRGPEDGYTF.

This chain links TRBV7-6 with TRBJ2-6; D is undetermined. The V and J ends lost 3 bases and 0 bases respectively, with 9 bases between them. Germline values: CDR1 SGHVS, CDR2 FNYEAQ. There are 16 residues in the CDR3. CDR3 region: CASSFGERSGANVLTF. In DNA form, the CDR3 reads TGTGCCAGCAGCTTCGGAGAGCGCTCTGGGGCCAACGTCCTGACTTTC.

The J gene is TRBJ1-1, the V gene TRBV28; D remains ambiguous. Germline V gives CDR1 MDHEN, CDR2 SYDVKM. V gave up 3 bases and J gave up 8 bases, with 13 bases separating them. This CDR3 region has 13 residues. The DNA of the CDR3 is TGTGCCAGCAGTTTTAGGAGAGGGTTGGAAGCTTTCTTT. Translating gives CASSFRRGLEAFF.

V is TRBV10-1 and J is TRBJ2-1, with TRBD2 as a possible D gene (6 bases). Germline V gives CDR1 WNHNN, CDR2 SYGVQD (reference sequence). With 6 bases removed from V and 5 bases from J, the gap between germline ends came to 11 bases. The CDR3 loop spans 13 amino acids. The DNA of the CDR3 is TGCGCCAGCAGCCCTAGCGATAACAATGAGCAGTTCTTC. This sequence encodes CASSPSDNNEQFF.

The CDR3 DNA sequence: TGTGCCAGCAGCGCCACAGGGGCCGGACAGCCCCAGCATTTT. Its translation is CASSATGAGQPQHF. This chain joins TRBV6-6 and TRBJ1-5, with 7 nucleotides matching TRBD1. This CDR3 is built from 14 residues. Germline values: CDR1 MNHNY, CDR2 SVGAGI (reference sequence). With V trimmed by 6 bases and J by 7 bases, 9 bases remained unmatched.

V is TRBV9 and J is TRBJ2-1, with 11 bases lining up with TRBD2. This CDR3 contains 17 residues. Germline CDR1 and CDR2: SGDLS and YYNGEE. Germline trimming cut 0 bases from V and 7 bases from J; bases unmatched to any gene: 9. The CDR3 nucleotides read TGTGCCAGCAGCGTAGATAGCGGGAGGGCCGCTGGTAATGAGCAGTTCTTC. It codes for CASSVDSGRAAGNEQFF.

The rearrangement uses TRBV6-5 and TRBJ1-2; no clear D. Between the trimmed V and J ends, which lost 8 bases and 7 bases, there was a span of 17 bases. CDR1 and CDR2 from the germline V gene are MNHEY and SVGAGI. The CDR3 extends over 13 amino acids. CDR3 in amino acids: CASSLGPRGGYTF. Written as DNA, the CDR3 is TGTGCCAGCTCCCTGGGTCCCCGAGGTGGCTACACCTTC.

This sequence joins TRBV5-1 and TRBJ2-7; D gene uncertain. With 0 bases removed from V and 3 bases from J, the gap between germline ends came to 10 bases. The CDR3 has 14 amino acids. Germline CDR1 is SGHRS and CDR2 is YFSETQ. This CDR3 is CASSLGGENYEQYF. The CDR3 nucleotides read TGCGCCAGCAGCTTGGGAGGTGAGAACTACGAGCAGTACTTC. Using reference TRBV5-1 and TRBJ2-7 for the parts outside the CDR3, the full variable domain is KAGVTQTPRYLIKTRGQQVTLSCSPISGHRSVSWYQQTPGQGLQFLFEYFSETQRNKGNFPGRFSGRQFSNSRSEMNVSTLELGDSALYLCASSLGGENYEQYFGPGTRLTVT.

The V and J genes are TRBV18 and TRBJ2-1; D remains unclear. Per germline, CDR1 KGHSH and CDR2 LQKENI. The V end was cut by 2 bases, the J end by 9 bases, with 8 bases between. The CDR3 covers 12 residues. The CDR3: CASSPDYSEQFF. The CDR3 region has the DNA TGTGCCAGCTCACCAGATTACTCTGAGCAGTTCTTC.

A single count supports this clone. The V call is TRBV7-9, the J call TRBJ2-5; TRBD1 matches 8 bases. V shed 5 bases and J 3 bases; nucleotides not matched to a gene: 5. CDR3 size: 14 residues. The germline V gene has CDR1 SEHNR and CDR2 FQNEAQ (reference sequence). The CDR3 loop is CASSPPTGEETQYF. The DNA of the CDR3 is TGTGCCAGCAGCCCCCCGACAGGGGAAGAGACCCAGTACTTC.

This clone has ten or more counts. Other DNA sequences in this sample translate to the same CDR3. This chain connects TRBV7-9 to TRBJ1-4, with 10 bases that match TRBD1. The germline V gene has CDR1 SEHNR and CDR2 FQNEAQ (reference sequence). The CDR3 is made up of 14 amino acids. The V gene end was trimmed by 4 bases and the J gene end by 5 bases; junction bases not matched to a gene: 1. The CDR3 sequence: CASSSGQGNEKLFF. CDR3 bases: TGTGCCAGCAGCTCGGGACAGGGGAATGAAAAACTGTTTTTT.

This clone was seen a handful of times. The rearrangement links TRBV5-6 to TRBJ2-1; 10 nucleotides agree with TRBD1. Germline trimming cut 2 bases from V and 7 bases from J; bases unmatched to any gene: 18. Germline CDR1 and CDR2: SGHDT and YYEEEE. The CDR3 is made up of 19 amino acids. The CDR3 DNA reads TGTGCCAGCAGCTTCCGCAATAAGGTCCGGGACAGGGGTAGAAATGAGCAGTTCTTC. Translation: CASSFRNKVRDRGRNEQFF.

This clone was seen a single time. V usage is TRBV4-1 and J usage is TRBJ1-2; no definite D call. The V end was cut by 3 bases, the J end by 1 base, with 18 bases between. CDR3 size: 17 residues. Germline V gene sequence: CDR1 MGHRA, CDR2 YSYEKL. The CDR3 reads CASSHNRPQSFNYGYTF. Written as DNA, the CDR3 is TGCGCCAGCAGCCATAACAGACCTCAAAGCTTTAACTATGGCTACACCTTC.

The genes are TRBV27 and TRBJ1-1, with TRBD1 identical over 8 bases. The CDR3 extends over 14 amino acids. With 6 bases clipped from V and 4 bases from J, the junction kept 7 bases outside the gene matches. Germline CDR1 reads MNHEY; CDR2 reads SMNVEV (reference sequence). CDR3 amino acids: CASSQGAVVTEAFF. DNA of the CDR3: TGTGCCAGCAGCCAGGGGGCTGTGGTCACTGAAGCTTTCTTT.

The chain joins TRBV9 to TRBJ2-2; 11 nucleotides align to TRBD2. This CDR3 comprises 19 residues. Trimming took 4 bases from V and 1 from J; bases not matched to a gene: 12. Per the germline V gene, CDR1 is SGDLS and CDR2 is YYNGEE. The CDR3 here is CASSPRWLAGGLNTGELFF. The CDR3 DNA reads TGTGCCAGCAGCCCCCGGTGGCTAGCGGGGGGTCTGAACACCGGGGAGCTGTTTTTT.